One and the same sample provided the 17 T cell receptor beta chains below, sequenced in a study of response to subunit inactivated influenza vaccine. TCRdb recomputed calls from the RT-PCR reads with MiXCR, one row per CDR3 protein. The sample shows hundreds of thousands of distinct CDR3 sequences, approximately 7.7% of them seen only once. Sequencing was performed on PBMCs from blood, taken less than 30 months after vaccination. Receptors were obtained from a man aged 45 to 70 who received an inactivated influenza vaccine.

The V call is TRBV6-5, the J call TRBJ1-1; D gene uncertain. The CDR3 spans 14 residues. Trimming left V 0 bases short and J 5 bases short, with 10 bases between. The V gene's germline CDR1 is MNHEY and CDR2 SVGAGI. The CDR3 sequence: CASSYSSRGTEAFF. In DNA, the CDR3 is TGTGCCAGCAGTTACTCCTCCCGTGGGACTGAAGCTTTCTTT.

The genes are TRBV14 and TRBJ2-7, with a possible D match to TRBD1 (6 bases). Between the trimmed V and J ends, which lost 4 bases and 2 bases, there was a span of 15 bases. CDR1 is SGHDN, CDR2 FVKESK, per germline. This CDR3 is built from 15 residues. The DNA for the CDR3 is TGTGCCAGCAGCCGAGACCGGGACACAGCCTACGAGCAGTACTTC. Its translation: CASSRDRDTAYEQYF.

This CDR3 is CATSDLTGTGDVVDQPQHF. The CDR3 DNA sequence: TGTGCCACCAGTGATTTGACCGGGACAGGGGATGTAGTGGATCAGCCCCAGCATTTT. This sequence joins TRBV24-1 and TRBJ1-5; 10 bases line up with TRBD1. Per germline, CDR1 KGHDR and CDR2 SFDVKD. The CDR3 spans 19 residues. Trimming cost V 0 bases and J 5 bases; bases outside gene matches: 12.

The CDR3 protein is CASSSKTGSAGRTEAFF. The CDR3 DNA is TGTGCCAGCAGTTCCAAGACAGGGTCGGCGGGCAGAACTGAAGCTTTCTTT. This chain links TRBV27 with TRBJ1-1, with 7 bases matching TRBD1. Germline loops: CDR1 MNHEY, CDR2 SMNVEV (reference sequence). After removal of 4 bases from V and 5 bases from J, the junction contained 16 bases not matched to a gene. This CDR3 spans 17 amino acids.

This rearrangement joins TRBV7-8 to TRBJ2-5; 9 bases align to TRBD2. This CDR3 comprises 15 residues. The junction had 3 bases not matched to a gene; V was cut back by 1 base and J by 3 bases. CDR1 and CDR2 from the germline V gene are SGHVS and FQNEAQ. The CDR3: CASSLGSGREETQYF. The CDR3 DNA sequence: TGTGCCAGCAGCTTAGGTAGCGGGAGAGAAGAGACCCAGTACTTC.

In its sample, this clonotype was seen a few times. The V gene is TRBV5-6, the J gene TRBJ2-7; TRBD2 aligns across 9 bases. This CDR3 comprises 17 residues. Germline CDR1 SGHDT, CDR2 YYEEEE. V gave up 4 bases and J gave up 7 bases; unmatched junction bases: 18. The CDR3 DNA reads as TGTGCCAGCAGCCTAACTGGAAATAGCGGGAGTCTGGGGGAGCAGTACTTC. Amino acid sequence: CASSLTGNSGSLGEQYF.

This clonotype was seen a few times. V is TRBV5-1 and J is TRBJ2-2; TRBD1 might be the D (5 bases). CDR3 length: 14 amino acids. V lost 5 bases, J lost 3 bases, and 11 bases lay in between. Germline V gene data show CDR1 as SGHRS and CDR2 as YFSETQ. The CDR3 sequence: CASSTGLDTGELFF. DNA for the CDR3: TGCGCCAGCAGTACAGGTCTTGACACCGGGGAGCTGTTTTTT.

Ten or more counts support this clonotype. The V and J genes are TRBV29-1 and TRBJ2-5; the D is unclear. The CDR3 runs 12 residues. V was shortened by 7 bases and J by 2 bases, with 11 bases between the two germline ends. From germline, CDR1 is SQVTM and CDR2 ANQGSEA. The CDR3 loop is CSALALQETQYF. For the CDR3, the DNA is TGCAGCGCCCTGGCCCTTCAAGAGACCCAGTACTTC.

This clonotype was seen more than once but under ten times. DNA of the CDR3: TGTGCCAGCGGGACTAGCGGTGACCCAGATACGCAGTATTTT. Translating gives CASGTSGDPDTQYF. V and J are TRBV13 and TRBJ2-3, with 11 bases fitting TRBD2. CDR1 is PRHDT and CDR2 is FYEKMQ in the germline V gene (reference sequence). The CDR3 covers 14 residues. Trimming cost V 8 bases and J 4 bases; bases outside gene matches: 5. The whole variable domain, filled in from reference TRBV13 and TRBJ2-3, reads AAGVIQSPRHLIKEKRETATLKCYPIPRHDTVYWYQQGPGQDPQFLISFYEKMQSDKGSIPDRFSAQQFSDYHSELNMSSLELGDSALYFCASGTSGDPDTQYFGPGTRLTVL.

This clonotype was seen only a few times. The genes are TRBV12-3 or TRBV12-4 and TRBJ2-2, with D possibly matching TRBD1 (6 bases). The CDR3 has 15 residues. V was cut by 6 bases and J by 9 bases, with 20 bases left in between. This chain's CDR3 is CASSPTGIRSRELFF. The CDR3 region has the DNA TGTGCCAGCAGCCCAACAGGGATAAGAAGTAGGGAGCTGTTTTTT.

The chain combines TRBV12-3 or TRBV12-4 with TRBJ2-3; D perhaps matches TRBD2 (6 bases). Trimming left V 3 bases short and J 3 bases short, with 13 bases between. This CDR3 region has 15 residues. The CDR3 reads CASSFWGVGTDTQYF. CDR3 DNA: TGTGCCAGCAGTTTTTGGGGGGTGGGTACAGATACGCAGTATTTT.

This clonotype was recorded at least ten times. V and J are TRBV7-3 and TRBJ2-3; 9 bases map to TRBD2. V dropped 5 bases and J dropped 7; count of bases not matched to a gene: 10. CDR1 is SGHTA and CDR2 is FQGTGA in the germline V gene. CDR3 length: 15 amino acids. The CDR3 bases are TGTGCCAGCAGCCCCTCAGCGGGAGGTGCATATACGCAGTATTTT. It translates to CASSPSAGGAYTQYF.

This clonotype was picked up many times. J is TRBJ1-1 and V is TRBV7-8, with D perhaps TRBD1 (5 bases). This CDR3 spans 14 amino acids. The V end was cut by 0 bases, the J end by 9 bases, with 14 bases between. The germline CDR1 and CDR2 sequences are SGHVS and FQNEAQ. In DNA form, the CDR3 reads TGTGCCAGCAGCTTAGCCAGGGAGGGACTTCAAGCTTTCTTT. Its protein is CASSLAREGLQAFF.

This clonotype has only a few counts. The V call is TRBV12-3 or TRBV12-4, the J call TRBJ2-7; TRBD2 aligns across 12 bases. The CDR3 totals 17 residues. V shed 4 bases and J 5 bases; nucleotides not matched to a gene: 12. The CDR3 spells CASSSVLAGGSRHEQYF. The CDR3 nucleotides read TGTGCCAGCAGTTCCGTACTAGCGGGAGGATCGAGGCACGAGCAGTACTTC.

In its sample, this clonotype was seen many times. The gene calls are TRBV20-1 and TRBJ1-6, with D maybe TRBD1 (5 bases). The germline V gene encodes CDR1 DFQATT and CDR2 SNEGSKA (reference sequence). This CDR3 is 15 amino acids long. V was pared by 6 bases and J by 9 bases, with 21 bases between. The DNA of the CDR3 is TGCAGTGCCTATTCCGGGGCAGGGATTTCTTCACCCCTCCACTTT. Protein product: CSAYSGAGISSPLHF.

This clonotype was counted at least ten times. The gene calls are TRBV20-1 and TRBJ1-5; the match to TRBD1 covers 7 bases. The V gene end was trimmed by 3 bases and the J gene end by 11 bases; junction bases not matched to a gene: 7. Per the germline V gene, CDR1 is DFQATT and CDR2 is SNEGSKA (reference sequence). This CDR3 has 12 amino acids. CDR3 residues: CSARETGVAQHF. Here the CDR3 DNA reads TGCAGTGCTAGGGAAACAGGGGTCGCCCAGCATTTT.

The chain links TRBV28 to TRBJ2-1, with D possibly TRBD2 on 6 matching bases. Germline CDR1 and CDR2: MDHEN and SYDVKM. The CDR3 extends over 15 amino acids. V lost 3 bases, J lost 2 bases, and 11 bases lay in between. The chain's CDR3 is CASSFAGLAYNEQFF. The CDR3 nucleotides are TGTGCCAGCAGTTTTGCGGGGTTGGCCTACAATGAGCAGTTCTTC.